A single T cell receptor (beta chain) is shown here with its context. Its antigen is not yet known. Per-base qualities were not stored, and no clone one base away is much larger. The donors were healthy, HIV-negative adults who had no recently reported acute infections or vaccinations. Every donor was a Caucasian adult living in Nashville, Tennessee, USA. Magnetic negative selection was used to enrich CD4+ T cells, after which naive cells were positively selected on CD45RA and the negative fraction became the memory subset. Blood was obtained by leukapheresis, after which PBMCs were separated by Ficoll-Histopaque density gradient centrifugation and cryopreserved in liquid nitrogen vapor phase. Purity and quantity of every magnetically sorted T cell population were checked by analytical flow cytometry. From each sorted fraction, genomic DNA was isolated and quantified by UV absorbance on a Nanodrop 2000c.

This sample was taken from a study of shared clonotypes between healthy human individuals (dated by TCRdb to the early 2020s). About the study as a whole: Three men and two women, aged 18 to 49 years, made up the cohort. Per donor, leukapheresis produced somewhere between about 0.85 and 10 billion PBMCs. For each donor, CD4 naive and CD4 memory were each given three plates, CD8 naive was given two plates, and CD8 memory was given one plate. Different laboratories and diverse techniques were used to prepare libraries and sequence TCR repertoires, to increase sequencing depth and limit assay-specific biases. Blood TCR repertoires of roughly 5 healthy adults were deeply sequenced to estimate repertoire size and the extent of clonotype sharing between individuals.

Results the study describes overall, beyond this receptor: Sampling was restricted to blood, and TCR repertoires in tissue are likely to differ from TCR repertoires in blood. The small number of donors limited the genetic and exposure-history diversity represented. Sharing across four donors was observed for 4.5% to 6.5% of naive CD4, over 3% of naive CD8, over 2% of memory CD4, and around 0.44% of memory CD8 clonotypes. Even with the large sequencing depth, rarefaction of the sorted-subset datasets indicated that sequencing was incomplete. Larger estimated clonotype richness was generally found for naive subsets than for memory subsets. Pairwise subsampling indicated that sequencing depth was expected to affect the degree of clonotype sharing among donors. Compared with non-shared clonotypes, clonotypes shared by all four sorted-subset donors had higher generation probabilities.

Using the deep immunoSEQ assay, TCR CDR3 regions were amplified from genomic DNA by multiplex PCR. Extracted genomic DNA from each cell subset was spread evenly across all wells of several immunoSEQ 96-well plates, with each plate serving as a replicate. For sorted subsets, approximately 0.2 ug of genomic DNA, equivalent to some 30,000 T cell genomes, went into each replicate PCR. The purified libraries were quantified using a Qubit 3.0 fluorometer, sized with a Bioanalyzer 2100, and then quantified again using the KAPA Library Quantification kit. Every immunoSEQ 96-well plate was sequenced on a separate single-read 150-cycle Illumina NextSeq 550 flow cell. In the source study's methods: Because only junctional sequences without quality scores were contained in the immunoSEQ output, filtering matching that applied to full-length reads could not be performed. Sequences were annotated with PyIR, a Python wrapper for IgBLAST v1.9, using IMGT germline references to assign V/J genes and CDR3. Reads with weak V/J assignments (E-value above 1e-6), missing CDR3, stop codons, out-of-frame junctions, or ambiguous translated residues were removed. V3J clonotypes were defined as sequences sharing an identical inferred V gene, J gene, and CDR3 amino acid sequence. Percentage overlap between repertoires was computed as shared unique clonotypes divided by the size of the smaller repertoire. Three approaches were used to assess repertoire richness: RTK rarefaction, the Chao1 estimator, and Recon v2.1 estimates of unobserved clonotypes. For all TCRbeta clonotypes obtained by the gDNA method from a handful of donors, generation probabilities were computed with OLGA. Drawn from immuneACCESS, this table holds only the in-frame rearrangements with V and J called that TCRdb kept. Clones are partly lost; checked studies trace under half to an unresolved V gene and leave the rest unexplained. V and J calls and clone size are those listed in that table; D and trimming were worked out from the DNA. This sample has about 960,000 clones in its table, and approximately 80% of those were observed once. Approximately 1.5% of the sample is in the top ten clones.

Counted from cysteine to phenylalanine, this CDR3 has 14 amino acids. The read is trimmed to its CDR3 DNA, 42 bases read in frame from base 1. The germline ends are 10 bases apart after V is trimmed by 1 base and J by 4 bases. The germline V gene specifies SGHTA as CDR1 and FQGNSA as CDR2. This TCR was sampled from a man between 18 and 29 years old in good health. The specimen was memory CD4+ T cells sorted from blood. Interpreted using the paper, the cell subset or site label stands for: CD45RA-negative fraction. The chain uses TRBV7-2 and TRBJ1-2; the D region possibly corresponds to TRBD1 (6 bases align). For the CDR3, the sequence is CASSLVGQSYGYTF. The nucleotide sequence is TGTGCCAGCAGCTTAGTAGGACAGAGCTATGGCTACACCTTC.